This T cell receptor beta chain was captured by sequencing in a study of metastatic and nonmetastatic thyroid tumors. Study in general: Repertoire comparison spanned blood and tumor or nodule tissue of malignant and benign thyroid patients.

This clone was seen a handful of times. MiXCR reprocessed the PCR reads for TCRdb. The sample lists about 17,000 clones; 25% to 30% were seen once. Losses at the gene ends were 2 bases for V and 5 bases for J; bases not matched to a gene: 3. The germline V gene has CDR1 SEHNR and CDR2 FQNEAQ (reference sequence). The CDR3 spans 13 residues. There were no patients who had received any treatment before thyroid surgery. The TCR was taken from a female donor with papillary thyroid cancer or a benign thyroid nodule (not recorded which). Some clones in this sample may be carry-over from other donors' samples. The gene calls are TRBV7-9 and TRBJ2-7, with 7 bases fitting TRBD1. Sequenced: tumor tissue. CDR3 in amino acids: CASSLSGTDEQYF. CDR3 bases: TGTGCCAGCAGCTTATCCGGGACAGACGAGCAGTACTTC.